A single sample gave rise to the 21 T cell receptor beta chains below, sequenced in a study of T cell responses to AZD1222 COVID-19 vaccine listed by TCRdb under 2021. The sample's time point label, decoded: baseline before first vaccination. Library preparation employed the immunoSEQ multiplex PCR assay. As stored in TCRdb, this immuneACCESS dataset retains in-frame rearrangements with V and J assigned. A fraction of the clones does not appear; measured against another copy, unresolved V genes explain less than half of the discrepancy, and the remainder lacks a known reason. This sample is represented by roughly 100,000 clones; approximately 89% of them were singletons. 20% of the sample is held by the ten biggest clonotypes. The sample consisted of peripheral blood, taken on day 0 of AZD1222 vaccination. These receptors all come from an adult in good health.

This clone was counted once. The V and J genes are TRBV28 and TRBJ1-5; D unclear. The CDR3 has 16 residues. CDR1 is MDHEN and CDR2 is SYDVKM in the germline V gene. Trimming removed 3 bases at V and 1 base at J, with 13 bases between. The DNA for the CDR3 is TGTGCCAGCAGTTTGTTGGTCTCGGGAAGCAATCAGCCCCAGCATTTT. The encoded protein is CASSLLVSGSNQPQHF.

The chain links TRBV6-5 to TRBJ2-7; TRBD2 agrees at 7 bases. The CDR3 runs to 14 residues. The V gene's germline CDR1 is MNHEY and CDR2 SVGAGI. Trimming at V came to 2 bases and at J to 5 bases, leaving 6 bases not matched to a gene. The CDR3 DNA follows: TGTGCCAGCAGTTACCCAGGACTAGGCGACGAGCAGTACTTC. It specifies CASSYPGLGDEQYF.

CDR3 in DNA: TGTGCCAGCAGTTACCCCCGGGACGGAACCTACGAGCAGTACTTC. Its protein product is CASSYPRDGTYEQYF. The V gene is TRBV6-5, the J gene TRBJ2-7; the D gene could be TRBD1 or TRBD2 (5 bases each). Trimming removed 2 bases from V and 2 bases from J, with 13 bases in between. Germline CDR1 is MNHEY and CDR2 is SVGAGI. The CDR3 length is 15 residues.

V gene TRBV9 combines with J gene TRBJ1-1, with 12 bases matching TRBD1. CDR1 SGDLS and CDR2 YYNGEE come from the germline V gene. V lost 3 bases and J lost 8; bases outside the gene matches: 5. The CDR3 consists of 14 residues. The CDR3 sequence is CASSGGQGAKEAFF. In DNA, the CDR3 is TGTGCCAGCAGCGGGGGACAGGGGGCAAAGGAAGCTTTCTTT.

The chain uses TRBV18 and TRBJ2-7, with 16 bases that match TRBD2. The germline gives CDR1 KGHSH, CDR2 LQKENI. There are 15 residues in the CDR3. J was trimmed by 5 bases and V by 6 bases; bases with no gene match: 4. CDR3 residues: CASSLGTSGRDEQYF. DNA of the CDR3: TGTGCCAGCTCCCTTGGGACTAGCGGGAGGGACGAGCAGTACTTC.

J is TRBJ1-6 and V is TRBV18; maybe TRBD1 (5 bases). Germline V lookup: CDR1 KGHSH, CDR2 LQKENI. The V gene lost 4 bases and the J gene lost 7 bases, with 26 bases spanning the gap. The CDR3 runs 19 residues. The CDR3 sequence is CASSLSPTGTATLNSPLHF. The DNA of the CDR3 is TGTGCCAGCTCACTTTCGCCAACGGGGACGGCTACCTTAAATTCACCCCTCCACTTT.

This rearrangement joins TRBV5-1 to TRBJ1-4; D remains unclear. The CDR3 spans 15 residues. Germline V gene lookup returns CDR1 SGHRS and CDR2 YFSETQ. With 1 base removed from V and 4 bases from J, the gap between germline ends came to 11 bases. Written as DNA, the CDR3 is TGCGCCAGCAGCTTGTCCGTGTCCCTTAATGAAAAACTGTTTTTT. Translated: CASSLSVSLNEKLFF.

The CDR3, as DNA: TGTGCCAGCAGTCCGCCTTTTTGGACTGAAGCTTTCTTT. This encodes CASSPPFWTEAFF. V and J are TRBV12-3 or TRBV12-4 and TRBJ1-1, with D unclear. Trimming took 5 bases from V and 5 from J, leaving 12 bases between them. CDR3 length equals 13 residues.

The CDR3 nucleotides are TGTGCCAGCAGCTTAGAGTCCCCCGTTTTTGAAGCTTTCTTT. Translated, it gives CASSLESPVFEAFF. This chain links TRBV7-9 with TRBJ1-1; no definite D call. Trimming pared 1 base from V and 7 bases from J, leaving 13 bases between. There are 14 residues in the CDR3. Germline assignment: CDR1 SEHNR and CDR2 FQNEAQ (reference sequence).

This chain connects TRBV24-1 to TRBJ2-1, with TRBD2 matching 12 bases. Germline CDR1 is KGHDR and CDR2 is SFDVKD. The CDR3 length is 17 residues. The V segment lost 2 bases and the J segment 6 bases; nucleotides outside the gene matches: 7. The CDR3 reads CATSDSLTSGSINEQFF. The DNA for the CDR3 is TGTGCCACCAGTGATTCTCTGACTAGCGGGAGTATCAATGAGCAGTTCTTC.

This clone was counted only a few times. The chain carries TRBV4-1 and TRBJ1-1; tentatively, D is TRBD1 (6 bases). CDR3 length: 14 amino acids. Trimming removed 1 base at V and 5 bases at J, with 11 bases between. Germline-derived CDR1 and CDR2 are MGHRA and YSYEKL. CDR3 region: CASSQVDSQTEAFF. CDR3 DNA: TGCGCCAGCAGCCAAGTGGACAGCCAGACTGAAGCTTTCTTT.

CDR3 DNA sequence: TGCGCCAGCAGTGAGTATACAGGGGGAAGCGAGCAGTACTTC. As protein: CASSEYTGGSEQYF. The chain links TRBV10-1 to TRBJ2-7; 8 bases agree with TRBD1. The CDR3 has 14 amino acids. Per the germline V gene, CDR1 is WNHNN and CDR2 is SYGVQD (reference sequence). V was pared by 1 base and J by 6 bases, with 5 bases of the junction left unmatched.

The chain uses TRBV10-1 and TRBJ1-6, with D unresolved. V was cut by 2 bases and J by 7 bases, with 6 bases left in between. The germline V gene encodes CDR1 WNHNN and CDR2 SYGVQD (reference sequence). The CDR3 consists of 13 residues. The CDR3 DNA follows: TGCGCCAGCAGTGAGGACTTAAATTCACCCCTCCACTTT. Translating gives CASSEDLNSPLHF.

V and J are TRBV15 and TRBJ2-1, with TRBD1 matching over 7 bases. Germline assignment: CDR1 LNHNV and CDR2 YYDKDF (reference sequence). The CDR3 is made up of 15 amino acids. V shed 5 bases, J shed 9 bases, and the junction held 13 bases outside the gene matches. The CDR3 reads CATSVGTARRGEQFF. CDR3 nucleotide sequence: TGTGCCACCAGCGTCGGGACAGCACGCCGGGGTGAGCAGTTCTTC.

The chain carries TRBV3-1 (or the pseudogene TRBV3-2) and TRBJ1-6, with 8 bases matching TRBD1. V was clipped by 1 base and J by 10 bases; unmatched bases: 9. Germline CDR1 is LGHDT and CDR2 is YNNKEL (reference sequence). The CDR3 is 16 amino acids. CDR3 in amino acids: CASSQVGTGGGSPLHF. In DNA, the CDR3 is TGTGCCAGCAGCCAAGTGGGTACAGGGGGAGGGTCACCCCTCCACTTT.

The rearrangement joins TRBV7-2 to TRBJ1-2; D not certain. This CDR3 region has 16 residues. Germline lookup yields CDR1 SGHTA and CDR2 FQGNSA. V was pared by 5 bases and J by 3 bases, with 19 bases between. The CDR3 sequence: CASSDRLEYEDYGYTF. CDR3 nucleotides: TGTGCCAGCAGCGACCGTTTGGAATATGAGGACTATGGCTACACCTTC.

J is TRBJ1-3 and V is TRBV12-5; D not resolved. The V end was cut by 0 bases, the J end by 0 bases, with 3 bases between. Germline values: CDR1 LGHNT, CDR2 FRNRAP. The CDR3 has 14 amino acids. CDR3 in amino acids: CASGLVNSGNTIYF. The CDR3 DNA reads TGTGCTAGTGGTTTGGTAAACTCTGGAAACACCATATATTTT.

This sequence joins TRBV5-6 and TRBJ2-7; perhaps TRBD1 as D (5 bases). Germline-derived CDR1 and CDR2 are SGHDT and YYEEEE. Between the trimmed V and J ends, which lost 5 bases and 9 bases, there was a span of 12 bases. This CDR3 contains 11 residues. The CDR3 DNA follows: TGTGCCAGCAGAAGGGCAAGGGGGCAGTACTTC. Its translation: CASRRARGQYF.

This chain uses TRBV2 with TRBJ2-7; 7 bases agree with TRBD1. The length of the CDR3 is 17 residues. CDR1 is SNHLY, CDR2 FYNNEI, per germline. V gave up 6 bases and J gave up 4 bases; unmatched junction bases: 18. This CDR3 is CASRKGFNEGAIYEQYF. CDR3 nucleotides: TGTGCCAGCAGAAAAGGGTTCAACGAGGGGGCGATTTACGAGCAGTACTTC.

The rearrangement links TRBV2 to TRBJ2-1; D perhaps matches TRBD1 (6 bases). This CDR3 comprises 14 residues. Trimming left V 4 bases short and J 4 bases short, with 11 bases between. The germline V gene encodes CDR1 SNHLY and CDR2 FYNNEI. CDR3 residues: CASSAPTGYNEQFF. The DNA of the CDR3 is TGTGCCAGCAGTGCGCCTACAGGGTACAATGAGCAGTTCTTC.

This clone came up once. The chain recombines TRBV14 with TRBJ2-4, with D unclear. The V end lost 2 bases, the J end lost 6 bases, and 14 bases lay between the germline ends. There are 15 residues in the CDR3. CDR1 and CDR2 from the germline V gene are SGHDN and FVKESK. This CDR3 is CASSQHVDIVNIQYF. Written as DNA, the CDR3 is TGTGCCAGCAGCCAACATGTTGACATAGTAAACATTCAGTACTTC.